The 24 T cell receptor beta chains listed next were all sequenced from one sample in a study of blood T cell repertoires in COVID-19. Clones were sequenced by immunoSEQ multiplex PCR, and TCRdb holds only the in-frame ones, with some missing. The sample lists 200,000 or so clones, 92% occurring once. The sample comprised peripheral blood. These receptors were collected from a man aged 55 to 69 with COVID-19, enrolled during active disease.

This chain links TRBV14 with TRBJ1-2, with 7 bases matching TRBD1. Germline CDR1 reads SGHDN; CDR2 reads FVKESK. The CDR3 is 15 amino acids. V trimming: 4 bases; J trimming: 4 bases; junction bases outside the gene matches: 9. CDR3 nucleotide sequence: TGTGCCAGCAGCCTCCGATCGACAGGGCCCTATGGCTACACCTTC. Its translation: CASSLRSTGPYGYTF.

The count of this clone is one. The chain couples TRBV12-3 or TRBV12-4 to TRBJ1-2; possible D gene TRBD1, 6 bases. CDR3 length: 13 residues. V gave up 5 bases and J gave up 7 bases, with 14 bases separating them. The CDR3 nucleotides are TGTGCCAGCAGTCCCCGGGGGGGCGCTGGCTACACCTTC. Its protein is CASSPRGGAGYTF.

V and J are TRBV12-3 or TRBV12-4 and TRBJ2-2, with D possibly TRBD2 on 5 matching bases. The CDR3 length is 13 residues. Trimming stripped 3 bases from V and 8 bases from J, with 10 bases between. CDR3 bases: TGTGCCAGCAGTTTTCACGGAGGAGGGGAGCTGTTTTTT. This encodes CASSFHGGGELFF.

The CDR3 is CASSLRGGVDTQYF. The CDR3 region has the DNA TGTGCCAGCAGCCTTCGTGGGGGGGTGGATACGCAGTATTTT. The chain couples TRBV27 to TRBJ2-3, with 7 positions matching TRBD2. The CDR3 sequence is 14 residues long. V dropped 6 bases and J dropped 6; count of bases not matched to a gene: 9. CDR1 is MNHEY and CDR2 is SMNVEV in the germline V gene (reference sequence).

The chain couples TRBV23-1 to TRBJ2-3; tentative D call: TRBD2 (7 bases). TRBV23-1 is designated an ORF whose function remains uncertain. CDR3 length: 15 residues. V gave up 9 bases and J gave up 4 bases, with 20 bases separating them. DNA for the CDR3: TGCGCCAGTACCTGGGGGGCGGGAGTACCAGATACGCAGTATTTT. It translates to CASTWGAGVPDTQYF.

The chain joins TRBV12-2 to TRBJ2-7; the table names TRBD1, a call not compared with the DNA. TRBV12-2 is a pseudogene segment. The CDR3 runs 19 residues. CDR3 nucleotides: TGTGCAAGTCGCTTAGTAGCCCCGGGACAGGGGGCTATCTCCTACGAGCAGTACTTC. Encoded protein: CASRLVAPGQGAISYEQYF.

The chain links TRBV27 to TRBJ2-1; possibly TRBD1 for D (5 bases). CDR3 size: 13 residues. The V end was cut by 2 bases, the J end by 7 bases, with 9 bases between. CDR1 is MNHEY and CDR2 is SMNVEV in the germline V gene (reference sequence). In nucleotides, the CDR3 is TGTGCCAGCAGTTTAATCAGGGAAAATGAGCAGTTCTTC. It yields the protein CASSLIRENEQFF.

V is TRBV15 and J is TRBJ2-1; 7 nucleotides match TRBD1. The V segment lost 3 bases and the J segment 7 bases; nucleotides outside the gene matches: 6. CDR3 length equals 14 residues. The germline CDR1 and CDR2 sequences are LNHNV and YYDKDF (reference sequence). The CDR3 reads CATSRTGTLNEQFF. For the CDR3, the DNA is TGTGCCACCAGCAGGACAGGGACCCTGAATGAGCAGTTCTTC.

This clone was recorded many times. The chain combines TRBV6-5 with TRBJ1-4; 7 bases fit TRBD1. CDR1 MNHEY and CDR2 SVGAGI come from the germline V gene. CDR3 length: 16 residues. After removal of 2 bases from V and 3 bases from J, the junction contained 6 bases not matched to a gene. In DNA, the CDR3 is TGTGCCAGCAGTTACAGTCCCGGGACAGCTAATGAAAAACTGTTTTTT. Translating gives CASSYSPGTANEKLFF.

V usage is TRBV7-9 and J usage is TRBJ1-4; D unclear. V was pared by 2 bases and J by 4 bases, with 17 bases between. CDR1 SEHNR and CDR2 FQNEAQ come from the germline V gene (reference sequence). The CDR3 loop spans 17 amino acids. This CDR3 is CASSLSGRGVGNEKLFF. In DNA, the CDR3 is TGTGCCAGCAGCTTATCGGGTCGGGGTGTCGGTAATGAAAAACTGTTTTTT. Drawing the rest from reference TRBV7-9 and TRBJ1-4, the complete variable domain is DTGVSQNPRHKITKRGQNVTFRCDPISEHNRLYWYRQTLGQGPEFLTYFQNEAQLEKSRLLSDRFSAERPKGSFSTLEIQRTEQGDSAMYLCASSLSGRGVGNEKLFFGSGTQLSVL.

V and J are TRBV5-4 and TRBJ2-7; 11 nucleotides agree with TRBD2. Germline V gives CDR1 SGHNT, CDR2 YYREEE (reference sequence). The CDR3 is made up of 15 amino acids. The junction had 7 bases not matched to a gene; V was cut back by 4 bases and J by 4 bases. CDR3 sequence: CASSTLAGGSYEQYF. CDR3 bases: TGTGCCAGCAGCACCCTAGCGGGGGGTTCTTACGAGCAGTACTTC.

The chain combines TRBV7-8 with TRBJ1-4; the D is unclear. Trimming took off 0 bases at V and 0 bases at J, with 11 bases between the two ends. CDR3 length: 17 residues. Germline CDR1 and CDR2: SGHVS and FQNEAQ. Written as DNA, the CDR3 is TGTGCCAGCAGCTTAGCGGGCAGAGTTGCAACTAATGAAAAACTGTTTTTT. This gives the protein CASSLAGRVATNEKLFF.

This clone has a single count. The gene calls are TRBV6-2 or TRBV6-3 and TRBJ1-6, with 7 bases identical to TRBD1. V lost 4 bases and J lost 4; bases outside the gene matches: 13. CDR1 is MNHEY and CDR2 is SVGEGT in the germline V gene. CDR3 size: 18 residues. CDR3 region: CASSSAPRDRPYNSPLHF. In DNA form, the CDR3 reads TGTGCCAGCAGTTCGGCCCCCAGGGACAGACCGTATAATTCACCCCTCCACTTT.

The gene calls are TRBV4-1 and TRBJ1-2; D unresolved. Deletions cut 0 bases from V and 4 bases from J, with 15 bases between. The germline V gene encodes CDR1 MGHRA and CDR2 YSYEKL. This CDR3 contains 16 residues. DNA of the CDR3: TGCGCCAGCAGCCAAGAGGATAACGGAGGGCCCTATGGCTACACCTTC. It is translated as CASSQEDNGGPYGYTF.

V and J are TRBV21-1 and TRBJ1-5. TRBV21-1 is classified as a pseudogene. This CDR3 spans 15 amino acids. The CDR3 nucleotides read TGTGCCAGCAGCTCGCGCCGTACCGCGCGTCAGCCCCAGCATTTT. This codes for CASSSRRTARQPQHF.

This clone was seen a single time. This chain connects TRBV5-1 to TRBJ2-7; maybe TRBD2 (5 bases). Germline V gene lookup returns CDR1 SGHRS and CDR2 YFSETQ. V was pared by 2 bases and J by 3 bases, with 15 bases between. The CDR3 sequence is 15 residues long. The CDR3 DNA follows: TGCGCCAGCAGCTTAAACACGGGAAACTTCTACGAGCAGTACTTC. Translated, it gives CASSLNTGNFYEQYF.

V usage is TRBV19 and J usage is TRBJ1-6, with 8 nucleotides matching TRBD1. CDR1 is LNHDA and CDR2 is SQIVND in the germline V gene (reference sequence). The V and J ends lost 5 bases and 8 bases, in that order; junction bases with no gene match: 8. The CDR3 runs to 15 residues. CDR3 loop: CASSGQGSPYSPLHF. The CDR3 DNA sequence: TGTGCCAGTAGTGGACAGGGATCCCCCTATTCACCCCTCCACTTT. Based on the CDR3 plus reference TRBV19 and TRBJ1-6, the full variable domain is DGGITQSPKYLFRKEGQNVTLSCEQNLNHDAMYWYRQDPGQGLRLIYYSQIVNDFQKGDIAEGYSVSREKKESFPLTVTSAQKNPTAFYLCASSGQGSPYSPLHFGNGTRLTVT.

As concerns this clone: This sample includes further DNA sequences coding for the same CDR3. This chain connects TRBV18 to TRBJ2-7; TRBD1 matches at 7 bases. This CDR3 is built from 14 residues. Germline V CDR1 and CDR2: KGHSH, LQKENI. Losses at the gene ends were 1 base for V and 0 bases for J; bases not matched to a gene: 0. CDR3 DNA sequence: TGTGCCAGCTCACCACGGGACAGCTCCTACGAGCAGTACTTC. Protein product: CASSPRDSSYEQYF.

V is TRBV29-1 and J is TRBJ2-3; TRBD1 matches at 11 bases. V shed 8 bases and J 5 bases; nucleotides not matched to a gene: 9. Germline CDR1 is SQVTM and CDR2 is ANQGSEA. This CDR3 contains 14 residues. In DNA form, the CDR3 reads TGCAGCTGGAAGGACAGGGGGCTGAAAGATACGCAGTATTTT. This encodes CSWKDRGLKDTQYF.

This clone appeared a single time. The J gene is TRBJ1-4, the V gene TRBV2, with 9 bases lining up with TRBD1. The germline V gene encodes CDR1 SNHLY and CDR2 FYNNEI. Trimming took 8 bases from V and 9 from J; bases not matched to a gene: 7. The CDR3 extends over 13 amino acids. CDR3 in DNA: TGTGCCAGCGGGACAGGGCCCCGTCAAAAACTGTTTTTT. Protein: CASGTGPRQKLFF.

The gene calls are TRBV21-1 and TRBJ2-7; TRBD1 is the table's D call and was not checked against the DNA. TRBV21-1 is described as a pseudogene. The CDR3 is 15 residues long. CDR3 loop: CASSKGGDRVYEQYF. The CDR3 bases are TGTGCCAGCAGCAAAGGGGGGGACAGGGTCTACGAGCAGTACTTC.

This sequence joins TRBV7-8 and TRBJ1-2; D possibly corresponds to TRBD1 (5 bases). This CDR3 contains 13 residues. Trimming pared 2 bases from V and 5 bases from J, leaving 9 bases between. Germline CDR1 is SGHVS and CDR2 is FQNEAQ. The CDR3 protein is CASSLMGGYGYTF. In nucleotides, the CDR3 is TGTGCCAGCAGCTTAATGGGGGGGTATGGCTACACCTTC.

The genes are TRBV6-6 and TRBJ1-3; weak D call: TRBD1 (6 bases). This CDR3 has 15 amino acids. Germline V gene data show CDR1 as MNHNY and CDR2 as SVGAGI (reference sequence). Trimming removed 4 bases at V and 4 bases at J, with 14 bases between. DNA of the CDR3: TGTGCCAGCAGTTCCGGGACAACGCGAGGAAACACCATATATTTT. Translating it yields CASSSGTTRGNTIYF.

For this clone: Other DNA sequences from this sample encode an identical CDR3 as well. V and J are TRBV18 and TRBJ1-1; D gene uncertain. The CDR3 spans 14 residues. Germline V CDR1 and CDR2: KGHSH, LQKENI. Trimming shortened V by 3 bases and J by 3 bases, and 11 bases separated the two germline ends. CDR3 amino acids: CASSPRSGDTEAFF. Written as DNA, the CDR3 is TGTGCCAGCTCACCTCGATCGGGTGACACTGAAGCTTTCTTT.